Listed here are 32 T cell receptor beta chains from one sample, sequenced in a study of PD-1 blockade in classical Hodgkin lymphoma. Sequencing was performed with immunoSEQ multiplex PCR; in TCRdb, only in-frame clones are kept and a portion is missing. The sample holds approximately 100,000 clones, more than 80% seen once. The time point was: cycle 4 day 1 (C4D1), after about 6 weeks of nivolumab. Brentuximab vedotin exposure varied, and every patient relapsed after autologous stem cell transplantation. The specimen comprised peripheral blood mononuclear cells (PBMCs), sampled before the fourth cycle of nivolumab. The receptors come from a human donor with classical Hodgkin lymphoma.

This rearrangement joins TRBV5-6 to TRBJ2-5, with TRBD2 identical over 8 bases. The CDR3 has 15 amino acids. Germline CDR1 is SGHDT and CDR2 is YYEEEE. The V and J ends lost 0 bases and 2 bases, in that order; junction bases with no gene match: 3. In DNA, the CDR3 is TGTGCCAGCAGCTTGGGTAGCGGGATTCAAGAGACCCAGTACTTC. Protein product: CASSLGSGIQETQYF.

The CDR3 protein is CASSPGPGTYNEQFF. The CDR3 nucleotides are TGTGCCAGCAGTCCCGGACCGGGGACCTACAATGAGCAGTTCTTC. This chain connects TRBV27 to TRBJ2-1, with D possibly TRBD2 on 5 matching bases. The germline gives CDR1 MNHEY, CDR2 SMNVEV (reference sequence). There are 15 residues in the CDR3. Trimming cost V 5 bases and J 2 bases, with 13 bases left between them.

The chain recombines TRBV5-1 with TRBJ1-1, with D tentatively TRBD1 (5 bases). Germline values: CDR1 SGHRS, CDR2 YFSETQ. The ends were cut back, 0 bases at V and 0 bases at J, with 12 bases in the middle. CDR3 length: 16 amino acids. Here the CDR3 DNA reads TGCGCCAGCAGCTTGGCGGGACTGCATATGAACACTGAAGCTTTCTTT. Translating gives CASSLAGLHMNTEAFF.

In nucleotides, the CDR3 is TGTGCCATCAGTGAATCGGGGTTTAGCGGGGAGCTGTTTTTT. Translating gives CAISESGFSGELFF. V gene TRBV10-3 combines with J gene TRBJ2-2, with a tentative D call TRBD2 (5 bases). The CDR3 is 14 residues long. Trimming took 3 bases from V and 7 from J, leaving 12 bases between them. Germline V CDR1 and CDR2: ENHRY, SYGVKD.

The chain is built from TRBV28 and TRBJ1-2; TRBD1 agrees at 8 bases. The CDR3 runs 16 residues. CDR1 and CDR2 (germline): MDHEN, SYDVKM. Germline trimming cut 2 bases from V and 8 bases from J; bases unmatched to any gene: 13. The CDR3 is CASSLRLRTGKEGYTF. The CDR3 nucleotides read TGTGCCAGCAGTTTACGGCTCCGGACAGGGAAGGAAGGCTACACCTTC.

This clone was seen a single time. This chain connects TRBV7-9 to TRBJ1-1; TRBD1 matches at 7 bases. Germline values: CDR1 SEHNR, CDR2 FQNEAQ (reference sequence). The CDR3 spans 15 residues. After removal of 5 bases from V and 1 base from J, the junction contained 7 bases not matched to a gene. The DNA of the CDR3 is TGTGCCAGCAGCCGACAGGGTAGCGGGAACACTGAAGCTTTCTTT. Translation: CASSRQGSGNTEAFF.

The chain recombines TRBV10-3 with TRBJ1-4; 7 nucleotides agree with TRBD1. Trimming cost V 0 bases and J 6 bases; bases outside gene matches: 4. CDR1 and CDR2 from the germline V gene are ENHRY and SYGVKD. This CDR3 spans 15 amino acids. The CDR3 region has the DNA TGTGCCATCAGTGAGTCAGGAGGGGGCCATGAAAAACTGTTTTTT. Translation: CAISESGGGHEKLFF.

The chain uses TRBV4-3 and TRBJ2-7, with 9 bases matching TRBD1. The J segment lost 2 bases and the V segment lost 2 bases, leaving 1 base of the junction unmatched. The germline CDR1 and CDR2 sequences are LGHNA and YSLEER. This CDR3 contains 14 residues. The CDR3 DNA reads TGCGCCAGCAGCCAACGACAGGGGGCCTACGAGCAGTACTTC. This translates into CASSQRQGAYEQYF.

The V gene is TRBV19, the J gene TRBJ2-5, with no clear D. V lost 9 bases to trimming and J lost 5 bases, with 16 bases between them. This CDR3 is built from 13 residues. Germline V lookup: CDR1 LNHDA, CDR2 SQIVND (reference sequence). This CDR3 reads CASSRFPGETQYF. CDR3 DNA: TGTGCCAGCAGCCGGTTCCCCGGGGAGACCCAGTACTTC.

This clone appeared a few times. The J gene is TRBJ1-2, the V gene TRBV7-9; D is perhaps TRBD1 (5 bases). V was pared by 1 base and J by 1 base, with 10 bases between. Germline CDR1 reads SEHNR; CDR2 reads FQNEAQ (reference sequence). There are 15 residues in the CDR3. This CDR3 is CASSLGDGSNYGYTF. CDR3 sequence (DNA): TGTGCCAGCAGCTTAGGGGACGGGAGTAACTATGGCTACACCTTC.

The chain recombines TRBV5-4 with TRBJ2-1; 8 positions match TRBD2. Germline-derived CDR1 and CDR2 are SGHNT and YYREEE (reference sequence). The CDR3 totals 15 residues. J gave up 1 base and V 1 base, and 1 base lay outside the gene matches. The CDR3 nucleotides read TGTGCCAGCAGCTTGAGCGGGAGATCCTACAATGAGCAGTTCTTC. Its translation: CASSLSGRSYNEQFF.

A few counts support this clone. The V call is TRBV28, the J call TRBJ2-1; TRBD2 matches 11 bases. Germline V gene sequence: CDR1 MDHEN, CDR2 SYDVKM. The CDR3 contains 17 residues. Unmatched junction bases numbered 7, after V lost 2 bases and J lost 4 bases. The CDR3 region is CASSLLPGTSGYNEQFF. The DNA of the CDR3 is TGTGCCAGCAGTTTACTACCCGGGACTAGCGGATACAATGAGCAGTTCTTC. The entire variable domain, with the rest obtained from reference TRBV28 and TRBJ2-1, is as follows: DVKVTQSSRYLVKRTGEKVFLECVQDMDHENMFWYRQDPGLGLRLIYFSYDVKMKEKGDIPEGYSVSREKKERFSLILESASTNQTSMYLCASSLLPGTSGYNEQFFGPGTRLTVL.

This sequence joins TRBV18 and TRBJ2-7; no definite D call. The V end lost 0 bases, the J end lost 4 bases, and 10 bases lay between the germline ends. This CDR3 region has 14 residues. Germline assignment: CDR1 KGHSH and CDR2 LQKENI. Written as DNA, the CDR3 is TGTGCCAGCTCACCACCGACGGGCGGATACGAGCAGTACTTC. This sequence encodes CASSPPTGGYEQYF.

This chain links TRBV11-3 with TRBJ2-7, with 11 bases matching TRBD2. CDR3 length: 15 amino acids. Germline V gives CDR1 SGHNT, CDR2 YENEEA. Losses at the gene ends were 5 bases for V and 6 bases for J; bases not matched to a gene: 9. The CDR3 region is CASSPTSGAPLEQYF. CDR3 nucleotide sequence: TGTGCCAGCAGCCCGACTAGCGGGGCCCCACTCGAGCAGTACTTC.

This clone was picked up a small number of times. The genes are TRBV5-8 and TRBJ1-2; TRBD1 aligns across 9 bases. Germline V CDR1 and CDR2: SGHTS, YDEGEE. There are 15 residues in the CDR3. Losses at the gene ends were 3 bases for V and 4 bases for J; bases not matched to a gene: 7. CDR3 nucleotides: TGTGCCAGCAGCTCCTGGACAGGGGACCTCTATGGCTACACCTTC. The encoded protein is CASSSWTGDLYGYTF.

The rearrangement uses TRBV5-1 and TRBJ2-7, with 11 positions matching TRBD2. The trim removed 3 bases at V and 4 bases at J, leaving 6 bases unmatched. Per germline, CDR1 SGHRS and CDR2 YFSETQ. The CDR3 sequence is 15 residues long. In DNA form, the CDR3 reads TGCGCCAGCAGCTCGACTAGCGGGGTGGGGTACGAGCAGTACTTC. It yields the protein CASSSTSGVGYEQYF.

This clone was seen once. The V gene is TRBV30, the J gene TRBJ1-2; D may be TRBD1 (5 bases). V lost 7 bases to trimming and J lost 4 bases, with 19 bases between them. Per germline, CDR1 GTSNPN and CDR2 SVGIG (reference sequence). The CDR3 loop spans 14 amino acids. The CDR3 DNA sequence: TGTGCCTTTGACCCTCTCGGGGGTAGCTATGGCTACACCTTC. Amino acids: CAFDPLGGSYGYTF.

The gene calls are TRBV19 and TRBJ2-3; no firm D call. Trimming stripped 1 base from V and 7 bases from J, with 6 bases between. From germline, CDR1 is LNHDA and CDR2 SQIVND (reference sequence). CDR3 size: 12 residues. The CDR3 sequence: CASSIGLNTQYF. The CDR3 DNA sequence: TGTGCCAGTAGTATAGGCCTTAATACGCAGTATTTT.

The rearrangement uses TRBV6-5 and TRBJ1-1; possibly TRBD1 for D (6 bases). Looked up from germline, CDR1 is MNHEY and CDR2 is SVGAGI. V lost 7 bases and J lost 7, with 19 bases in between. The CDR3 has 14 amino acids. The CDR3 sequence is CASTKSGGGNEAFF. In DNA form, the CDR3 reads TGTGCCAGCACCAAGAGCGGGGGCGGAAATGAAGCTTTCTTT.

The chain recombines TRBV19 with TRBJ2-2, with a tentative D call TRBD1 (5 bases). Germline-derived CDR1 and CDR2 are LNHDA and SQIVND (reference sequence). Trimming took off 5 bases at V and 6 bases at J, with 13 bases between the two ends. The CDR3 length is 14 residues. CDR3 nucleotides: TGTGCCAGTAGTTCCAGGGTAAGGGCCGGGGAGCTGTTTTTT. Translating gives CASSSRVRAGELFF.

The chain links TRBV18 to TRBJ2-7, with 11 positions matching TRBD2. CDR3 length: 15 amino acids. Looked up from germline, CDR1 is KGHSH and CDR2 is LQKENI. V shed 3 bases, J shed 0 bases, and the junction held 1 base outside the gene matches. The CDR3 spells CASSPTSGTSYEQYF. In DNA form, the CDR3 reads TGTGCCAGCTCACCGACTAGCGGGACCTCCTACGAGCAGTACTTC. The full variable domain, with the rest looked up from reference TRBV18 and TRBJ2-7, is NAGVMQNPRHLVRRRGQEARLRCSPMKGHSHVYWYRQLPEEGLKFMVYLQKENIIDESGMPKERFSAEFPKEGPSILRIQQVVRGDSAAYFCASSPTSGTSYEQYFGPGTRLTVT.

This clone was detected only once. J is TRBJ2-7 and V is TRBV29-1; D unclear. Trimming took 6 bases from V and 2 from J, leaving 5 bases between them. The CDR3 consists of 10 residues. Looked up from germline, CDR1 is SQVTM and CDR2 is ANQGSEA. The CDR3 bases are TGCAGCGTCCCCGCCTACGAGCAGTACTTC. Translated: CSVPAYEQYF.

The chain couples TRBV5-4 to TRBJ2-5; D may correspond to TRBD1 or TRBD2 (6 bases each). The V and J ends lost 6 bases and 5 bases respectively, with 17 bases between them. Germline loops: CDR1 SGHNT, CDR2 YYREEE (reference sequence). This CDR3 has 14 residues. The CDR3 sequence is CASTQGGGQETQYF. For the CDR3, the DNA is TGTGCCAGCACCCAGGGTGGGGGGCAGGAGACCCAGTACTTC.

This sequence joins TRBV29-1 and TRBJ2-2; D call uncertain. The CDR3 runs to 10 residues. The germline CDR1 and CDR2 sequences are SQVTM and ANQGSEA. V shed 7 bases and J shed 7 bases, with 7 bases lying between them. CDR3 coding DNA: TGCAGCGCAGAGAGCGGGGAGCTGTTTTTT. Translated: CSAESGELFF.

The chain joins TRBV5-1 to TRBJ2-3; no clear D gene. The CDR3 contains 13 residues. CDR1 is SGHRS and CDR2 is YFSETQ in the germline V gene. V lost 5 bases to trimming and J lost 5 bases, with 12 bases between them. CDR3: CASSAIPGDTQYF. DNA for the CDR3: TGCGCCAGCAGTGCTATTCCCGGAGATACGCAGTATTTT.

The chain joins TRBV14 to TRBJ1-2, with D perhaps matching TRBD1 (6 bases). Germline V gene lookup returns CDR1 SGHDN and CDR2 FVKESK. With 4 bases removed from V and 5 bases from J, the gap between germline ends came to 11 bases. The CDR3 has 13 residues. The CDR3 DNA sequence: TGTGCCAGCAGCCGAAGGGGGGTATATGGCTACACCTTC. This gives the protein CASSRRGVYGYTF. Complete variable domain (other parts from reference TRBV14 and TRBJ1-2): EAGVTQFPSHSVIEKGQTVTLRCDPISGHDNLYWYRRVMGKEIKFLLHFVKESKQDESGMPNNRFLAERTGGTYSTLKVQPAELEDSGVYFCASSRRGVYGYTFGSGTRLTVV.

The J gene is TRBJ2-1, the V gene TRBV15; 11 bases are a match to TRBD2. Germline values: CDR1 LNHNV, CDR2 YYDKDF (reference sequence). V lost 0 bases and J lost 6; bases outside the gene matches: 4. This CDR3 is 16 amino acids long. CDR3 DNA sequence: TGTGCCACCAGCAGAGATATAGCGGGAGGGCTCAATGAGCAGTTCTTC. Translating it yields CATSRDIAGGLNEQFF.

The chain employs TRBV6-1 and TRBJ2-1; possible D gene TRBD2, 6 bases. This CDR3 is built from 14 residues. V was pared by 7 bases and J by 4 bases, with 14 bases between. Germline V gives CDR1 MNHNS, CDR2 SASEGT. For the CDR3, the DNA is TGTGCCAGCACTTGGCAGGGAGGTTACAATGAGCAGTTCTTC. Protein: CASTWQGGYNEQFF.

The chain combines TRBV5-1 with TRBJ1-2; tentatively, D is TRBD1 (6 bases). The germline V gene has CDR1 SGHRS and CDR2 YFSETQ. The CDR3 covers 15 residues. Trimming took off 4 bases at V and 8 bases at J, with 21 bases between the two ends. The CDR3 sequence: CASSNTLGGEIGYTF. The CDR3 DNA reads as TGCGCCAGCAGCAACACACTGGGGGGCGAGATCGGCTACACCTTC.

V is TRBV9 and J is TRBJ2-1; a weak D match, TRBD1 (6 bases). The CDR3 has 18 residues. V dropped 0 bases and J dropped 2 bases, with 18 bases sitting between them. Per the germline V gene, CDR1 is SGDLS and CDR2 is YYNGEE. CDR3 coding DNA: TGTGCCAGCAGCGTAGGACAGGTTACGCCATTTACCTACAATGAGCAGTTCTTC. This codes for CASSVGQVTPFTYNEQFF.

The chain combines TRBV19 with TRBJ2-3, with D tentatively TRBD2 (5 bases). The germline gives CDR1 LNHDA, CDR2 SQIVND (reference sequence). CDR3 size: 15 residues. V dropped 3 bases and J dropped 2 bases, with 12 bases sitting between them. The CDR3, as DNA: TGTGCCAGTAGTATGGTGAGGGCTACCACAGATACGCAGTATTTT. This codes for CASSMVRATTDTQYF.

The genes are TRBV5-1 and TRBJ2-2; TRBD2 agrees at 9 bases. Germline CDR1 is SGHRS and CDR2 is YFSETQ. Trimming took 0 bases from V and 2 from J; bases not matched to a gene: 8. The CDR3 sequence is 18 residues long. The CDR3, as DNA: TGCGCCAGCAGCTTGGCCTCATCTAGCGGGGCCAACACCGGGGAGCTGTTTTTT. Its protein product is CASSLASSSGANTGELFF.